These 24 T cell receptor beta chains came from one sample sequenced in a study of T cell changes during pregnancy in multiple sclerosis. The data were produced by immunoSEQ multiplex PCR, yet TCRdb's version contains in-frame clones alone and is incomplete. The data show 35,000 to 55,000 clones, over 80% seen once. The sequencing sample was made of peripheral blood. Receptor source: a female donor with multiple sclerosis, enrolled in a pregnancy study.

The J gene is TRBJ2-7, the V gene TRBV5-5; 7 nucleotides align to TRBD1. Per the germline V gene, CDR1 is SGHKS and CDR2 is YYEKEE (reference sequence). V lost 4 bases and J lost 1; bases outside the gene matches: 8. This CDR3 has 15 residues. CDR3 nucleotide sequence: TGTGCCAGCAGCGTAAAGGGACAGCTTTCCTACGAGCAGTACTTC. Translated: CASSVKGQLSYEQYF.

The chain employs TRBV12-5 and TRBJ2-2; D may be TRBD2 (5 bases). The CDR3 has 16 amino acids. V was pared by 0 bases and J by 5 bases, with 13 bases between. Per the germline V gene, CDR1 is LGHNT and CDR2 is FRNRAP. CDR3 sequence (DNA): TGTGCTAGTGGTTTGGTACTAAGCGGTGGGACCGGGGAGCTGTTTTTT. Amino acid sequence: CASGLVLSGGTGELFF.

The V gene is TRBV5-4, the J gene TRBJ2-7, with a possible D match to TRBD1 (5 bases). The CDR3 contains 15 residues. V was pared by 4 bases and J by 7 bases, with 21 bases between. The germline V gene has CDR1 SGHNT and CDR2 YYREEE (reference sequence). This CDR3 reads CASSTRATPEGEQYF. The CDR3 nucleotides read TGTGCCAGCAGCACCAGGGCGACCCCTGAAGGGGAGCAGTACTTC.

V and J are TRBV11-3 and TRBJ2-3, with 11 positions matching TRBD2. This CDR3 spans 17 amino acids. V was clipped by 2 bases and J by 8 bases; unmatched bases: 12. Germline-derived CDR1 and CDR2 are SGHNT and YENEEA. The CDR3 region is CASSLSTTSGIIGTQYF. The CDR3 DNA follows: TGTGCCAGCAGCTTATCAACGACTAGCGGGATCATTGGTACGCAGTATTTT.

The rearrangement links TRBV30 to TRBJ2-5; 7 positions match TRBD1. The CDR3 contains 14 residues. The germline V gene has CDR1 GTSNPN and CDR2 SVGIG (reference sequence). The junction had 6 bases not matched to a gene; V was cut back by 1 base and J by 4 bases. The CDR3 sequence is CAWSATWDRETQYF. The CDR3 nucleotides are TGTGCCTGGAGTGCTACTTGGGACAGAGAGACCCAGTACTTC.

The V call is TRBV9, the J call TRBJ2-3; TRBD2 agrees at 10 bases. Germline lookup yields CDR1 SGDLS and CDR2 YYNGEE. The CDR3 runs 15 residues. Losses at the gene ends were 0 bases for V and 6 bases for J; bases not matched to a gene: 4. The CDR3, as DNA: TGTGCCAGCAGCGTAGTAGGGACTAGCGTGGATACGCAGTATTTT. Its translation is CASSVVGTSVDTQYF.

For the CDR3, the DNA is TGCAGCGTGACTAGACAGGGCGAGACCCAGTACTTC. Translation gives CSVTRQGETQYF. V is TRBV29-1 and J is TRBJ2-5, with a weak D call TRBD1 (7 bases). The CDR3 is 12 amino acids. Germline values: CDR1 SQVTM, CDR2 ANQGSEA. The V end was cut by 6 bases, the J end by 5 bases, with 13 bases between.

V usage is TRBV11-1 and J usage is TRBJ2-7; D unclear. The length of the CDR3 is 13 residues. CDR1 is SGHAT, CDR2 FQDESV, per germline (reference sequence). The V end was cut by 5 bases, the J end by 2 bases, with 10 bases between. This CDR3 is CASSVYETYEQYF. CDR3 sequence (DNA): TGTGCCAGCAGCGTTTATGAGACCTACGAGCAGTACTTC.

The CDR3 sequence: CAISDRDVTEAFF. CDR3 DNA sequence: TGTGCCATCAGCGACAGGGATGTCACTGAAGCTTTCTTT. This chain uses TRBV10-3 with TRBJ1-1; 7 bases align to TRBD1. The CDR3 length is 13 residues. After removal of 6 bases from V and 4 bases from J, the junction contained 5 bases not matched to a gene. Per germline, CDR1 ENHRY and CDR2 SYGVKD.

J is TRBJ2-7 and V is TRBV25-1; 8 nucleotides match TRBD1. V gave up 6 bases and J gave up 7 bases; unmatched junction bases: 11. Per the germline V gene, CDR1 is MGHDK and CDR2 is SYGVNS. The CDR3 has 14 amino acids. CDR3 loop: CASSEGDRLLEQYF. DNA for the CDR3: TGTGCCAGCAGCGAGGGGGACAGGCTTTTGGAGCAGTACTTC.

The V and J genes are TRBV30 and TRBJ2-3; a possible D gene is TRBD2 (5 bases). The CDR3 loop spans 12 amino acids. The V end lost 5 bases, the J end lost 2 bases, and 8 bases lay between the germline ends. Germline V gene sequence: CDR1 GTSNPN, CDR2 SVGIG (reference sequence). As DNA, the CDR3 is TGTGCCTGGCTAGCAAACACAGATACGCAGTATTTT. Encoded protein: CAWLANTDTQYF.

The chain has TRBV4-3 and TRBJ2-6; 7 bases line up with TRBD1. The CDR3 loop spans 18 amino acids. V gave up 6 bases and J gave up 0 bases; unmatched junction bases: 11. The germline gives CDR1 LGHNA, CDR2 YSLEER. The CDR3, as DNA: TGCGCCAGCAGTGGGCATAGACAGGGACCCTCTGGGGCCAACGTCCTGACTTTC. Protein sequence: CASSGHRQGPSGANVLTF.

This clone was found once. The chain couples TRBV21-1 to TRBJ1-5; TRBD1 is taken as the D call from the table, unchecked against the DNA. TRBV21-1 is designated a pseudogene. CDR3 length: 15 amino acids. CDR3 protein: CASSPHRGVNQPQHF. The DNA for the CDR3 is TGTGCCAGCAGCCCACACAGGGGGGTCAATCAGCCCCAGCATTTT.

The chain employs TRBV2 and TRBJ1-4; D uncertain. The CDR3 has 13 amino acids. Trimming shortened V by 3 bases and J by 6 bases, and 8 bases separated the two germline ends. Germline V gene data show CDR1 as SNHLY and CDR2 as FYNNEI. CDR3: CASSEDLYEKLFF. CDR3 nucleotide sequence: TGTGCCAGCAGTGAGGACCTTTATGAAAAACTGTTTTTT. The complete variable domain, with remaining parts taken from reference TRBV2 and TRBJ1-4, reads EPEVTQTPSHQVTQMGQEVILRCVPISNHLYFYWYRQILGQKVEFLVSFYNNEISEKSEIFDDQFSVERPDGSNFTLKIRSTKLEDSAMYFCASSEDLYEKLFFGSGTQLSVL.

This rearrangement joins TRBV2 to TRBJ2-5; D is unclear. The ends were cut back, 4 bases at V and 5 bases at J, with 8 bases in the middle. Germline V gene sequence: CDR1 SNHLY, CDR2 FYNNEI. CDR3 size: 12 residues. CDR3 DNA sequence: TGTGCCAGCAGTGTGTGGGTGGAGACCCAGTACTTC. Amino acid sequence: CASSVWVETQYF.

The V gene is TRBV13, the J gene TRBJ2-7; 7 bases are shared with TRBD1. The J segment lost 4 bases and the V segment lost 4 bases, leaving 10 bases of the junction unmatched. Germline V gene data show CDR1 as PRHDT and CDR2 as FYEKMQ (reference sequence). CDR3 length: 15 amino acids. Here the CDR3 reads CASSWNRGSGYEQYF. The CDR3 DNA is TGTGCCAGCAGCTGGAACAGGGGATCGGGTTACGAGCAGTACTTC.

The V gene is TRBV27, the J gene TRBJ2-7; TRBD1 matches 9 bases. The germline V gene encodes CDR1 MNHEY and CDR2 SMNVEV (reference sequence). CDR3 length: 14 amino acids. Unmatched junction bases numbered 7, after V lost 4 bases and J lost 6 bases. CDR3 sequence: CASSSGTGFFEQYF. DNA of the CDR3: TGTGCCAGCAGTTCCGGGACAGGGTTTTTCGAGCAGTACTTC.

The V and J genes are TRBV29-1 and TRBJ1-4; D is unresolved. Germline V lookup: CDR1 SQVTM, CDR2 ANQGSEA. Trimming shortened V by 4 bases and J by 3 bases, and 9 bases separated the two germline ends. The CDR3 runs to 13 residues. CDR3 in amino acids: CSVVRASNEKLFF. In DNA, the CDR3 is TGCAGCGTTGTTAGGGCCTCTAATGAAAAACTGTTTTTT. The complete variable domain, with remaining parts taken from reference TRBV29-1 and TRBJ1-4, reads SAVISQKPSRDICQRGTSLTIQCQVDSQVTMMFWYRQQPGQSLTLIATANQGSEATYESGFVIDKFPISRPNLTFSTLTVSNMSPEDSSIYLCSVVRASNEKLFFGSGTQLSVL.

The V call is TRBV5-1, the J call TRBJ1-1; the D gene is possibly TRBD1 (5 bases). Deletions cut 0 bases from V and 3 bases from J, with 12 bases between. The CDR3 is 15 residues long. Germline loops: CDR1 SGHRS, CDR2 YFSETQ. The CDR3 sequence: CASSLAGYRDTEAFF. The CDR3 DNA sequence: TGCGCCAGCAGCTTGGCAGGGTATCGTGACACTGAAGCTTTCTTT.

The V gene is TRBV4-1, the J gene TRBJ1-5, with 7 nucleotides matching TRBD1. Germline-derived CDR1 and CDR2 are MGHRA and YSYEKL. This CDR3 spans 14 amino acids. Germline trimming cut 4 bases from V and 6 bases from J; bases unmatched to any gene: 6. The CDR3 region has the DNA TGCGCCAGCAGCCCCCTATACAGGGGTCAGCCCCAGCATTTT. Protein: CASSPLYRGQPQHF.

The chain combines TRBV10-2 with TRBJ2-7; 10 bases agree with TRBD2. CDR3 size: 14 residues. V dropped 4 bases and J dropped 1; count of bases not matched to a gene: 1. Germline values: CDR1 WSHSY, CDR2 SAAADI. The CDR3 coding sequence is TGCGCCAGCAGTGGACTAGCGGGTTCCTACGAGCAGTACTTC. Translated: CASSGLAGSYEQYF.

The CDR3 here is CASGRRGTDTQYF. For the CDR3, the DNA is TGTGCCAGCGGTCGAAGGGGCACAGATACGCAGTATTTT. The rearrangement uses TRBV2 and TRBJ2-3; D unclear. Germline V lookup: CDR1 SNHLY, CDR2 FYNNEI. The CDR3 loop spans 13 amino acids. V gave up 8 bases and J gave up 1 base, with 10 bases separating them.

The chain couples TRBV12-5 to TRBJ2-1, with D maybe TRBD1 (5 bases). The germline V gene encodes CDR1 LGHNT and CDR2 FRNRAP. The CDR3 is 18 amino acids. Trimming removed 0 bases from V and 0 bases from J, with 15 bases in between. For the CDR3, the DNA is TGTGCTAGTGGTTTGGTACGATTGGACACGGGCTCCTACAATGAGCAGTTCTTC. This codes for CASGLVRLDTGSYNEQFF. The full variable domain, its missing parts supplied by reference TRBV12-5 and TRBJ2-1, is DARVTQTPRHKVTEMGQEVTMRCQPILGHNTVFWYRQTMMQGLELLAYFRNRAPLDDSGMPKDRFSAEMPDATLATLKIQPSEPRDSAVYFCASGLVRLDTGSYNEQFFGPGTRLTVL.

V and J are TRBV9 and TRBJ2-7; 9 nucleotides align to TRBD2. Germline CDR1 SGDLS, CDR2 YYNGEE. The CDR3 totals 15 residues. Trimming at V came to 3 bases and at J to 3 bases, leaving 7 bases not matched to a gene. CDR3 nucleotides: TGTGCCAGCAGCGCGATGGGTAGCGGGAGCTACGAGCAGTACTTC. It translates to CASSAMGSGSYEQYF.